Presented here are 14 T cell receptor beta chains from one specimen sequenced in a study of T cell repertoires in cytomegalovirus infection. These TCRs are of unknown antigen specificity. One entry per CDR3 protein results from TCRdb running MiXCR on the reads. The table records about 360,000 distinct CDR3 sequences, around a third of them present only once. The sample was cultured PBMCs, taken from culture after CMV antigen stimulation. Receptors were obtained from a human donor in good health (CMV status not recorded). Some clones in this sample may be carry-over from other donors' samples.

In DNA form, the CDR3 reads TGCGCCAGCAGCTTGGGACAGGGCCGCCTCCGCACAGATACGCAGTATTTT. Translation gives CASSLGQGRLRTDTQYF. The chain recombines TRBV5-1 with TRBJ2-3, with 7 bases matching TRBD1. CDR1 and CDR2 (germline): SGHRS, YFSETQ. J was trimmed by 1 base and V by 0 bases; bases with no gene match: 8. The CDR3 totals 17 residues.

The chain carries TRBV11-2 and TRBJ2-1, with D tentatively TRBD2 (5 bases). Trimming stripped 6 bases from V and 0 bases from J, with 12 bases between. Germline loops: CDR1 SGHAT, CDR2 FQNNGV. The CDR3 contains 15 residues. The CDR3 loop is CASRTAAASYNEQFF. The CDR3 coding sequence is TGTGCCAGCAGAACAGCGGCAGCCTCCTACAATGAGCAGTTCTTC.

V is TRBV19 and J is TRBJ2-1, with 8 bases fitting TRBD2. J was trimmed by 3 bases and V by 1 base; bases with no gene match: 5. The CDR3 runs 16 residues. CDR1 is LNHDA and CDR2 is SQIVND in the germline V gene (reference sequence). As DNA, the CDR3 is TGTGCCAGTAGTATAGGACTAGCGTTAATCTACAATGAGCAGTTCTTC. This gives the protein CASSIGLALIYNEQFF.

Ten or more counts support this clonotype. The chain recombines TRBV7-2 with TRBJ2-4, with 11 bases aligning to TRBD2. V lost 0 bases and J lost 0; bases outside the gene matches: 1. Germline lookup yields CDR1 SGHTA and CDR2 FQGNSA. The CDR3 has 17 residues. The CDR3 region has the DNA TGTGCCAGCAGCTTAGCTAGCGGGAGGGTAGCCAAAAACATTCAGTACTTC. This gives the protein CASSLASGRVAKNIQYF. Filled out from reference TRBV7-2 and TRBJ2-4, the complete variable domain reads GAGVSQSPSNKVTEKGKDVELRCDPISGHTALYWYRQSLGQGLEFLIYFQGNSAPDKSGLPSDRFSAERTGGSVSTLTIQRTQQEDSAVYLCASSLASGRVAKNIQYFGAGTRLSVL.

This clonotype came up a few times. The rearrangement joins TRBV7-6 to TRBJ2-3; 8 bases align to TRBD2. Germline lookup yields CDR1 SGHVS and CDR2 FNYEAQ. V was pared by 8 bases and J by 0 bases, with 7 bases of the junction left unmatched. The CDR3 covers 15 residues. CDR3 residues: CASAGGPTSTDTQYF. DNA of the CDR3: TGTGCCAGCGCGGGAGGCCCGACTAGCACAGATACGCAGTATTTT.

V gene TRBV28 combines with J gene TRBJ2-3; D uncertain. CDR3 size: 13 residues. Germline lookup yields CDR1 MDHEN and CDR2 SYDVKM. V was trimmed by 5 bases and J by 6 bases, leaving 12 bases between them. The CDR3 bases are TGTGCCAGCAGTGGACCGAACGAGGATACGCAGTATTTT. The encoded protein is CASSGPNEDTQYF.

A few counts support this clonotype. Germline is not matched at one junction end, which may reflect a read error. This sequence joins TRBV7-2 and TRBJ2-5; 9 positions agree with TRBD1. Germline V gene lookup returns CDR1 SGHTA and CDR2 FQGNSA. The CDR3 sequence is 15 residues long. The CDR3 DNA reads TGTGTCAGCAGTACCGGGACAGGGACCCAAGAGACCCAGTACTTC. This gives the protein CVSSTGTGTQETQYF.

The CDR3 protein is CASSLAFRTGGYGYTF. CDR3 nucleotide sequence: TGTGCCAGCAGCTTAGCGTTCCGGACAGGGGGCTATGGCTACACCTTC. This chain uses TRBV7-8 with TRBJ1-2, with 10 bases lining up with TRBD1. Germline V gene lookup returns CDR1 SGHVS and CDR2 FQNEAQ. V dropped 0 bases and J dropped 4; count of bases not matched to a gene: 5. The CDR3 has 16 residues.

Only a few counts were recorded for this clonotype. The genes are TRBV7-2 and TRBJ1-2; TRBD1 matches at 8 bases. This CDR3 has 15 residues. V lost 2 bases, J lost 4 bases, and 6 bases stayed unmatched. CDR1 and CDR2 from the germline V gene are SGHTA and FQGNSA. CDR3 DNA: TGTGCCAGCAGCTTATCAGGGGGCCAGGGCTATGGCTACACCTTC. As protein: CASSLSGGQGYGYTF.

The V call is TRBV7-2, the J call TRBJ2-1; TRBD2 might be the D (7 bases). Germline V CDR1 and CDR2: SGHTA, FQGNSA. The CDR3 extends over 12 amino acids. The V end was cut by 4 bases, the J end by 15 bases, with 16 bases between. Here the CDR3 DNA reads TGTGCCAGCAGCTCTCCTAGGGGGGGGGGGTTCTTC. It specifies CASSSPRGGGFF.

V gene TRBV7-8 combines with J gene TRBJ2-1, with 12 nucleotides matching TRBD2. Germline CDR1 is SGHVS and CDR2 is FQNEAQ. V lost 7 bases, J lost 13 bases, and 14 bases stayed unmatched. The CDR3 is made up of 15 amino acids. The CDR3 reads CASTSTPGLAGLQFF. DNA of the CDR3: TGTGCCAGCACCAGCACCCCGGGACTAGCGGGCTTACAGTTCTTC. The whole variable domain, remainder taken from reference TRBV7-8 and TRBJ2-1, is GAGVSQSPRYKVAKRGQDVALRCDPISGHVSLFWYQQALGQGPEFLTYFQNEAQLDKSGLPSDRFFAERPEGSVSTLKIQRTQQEDSAVYLCASTSTPGLAGLQFFGPGTRLTVL.

There are a few counts of this clonotype. The V and J genes are TRBV15 and TRBJ1-4; D is unclear. Germline values: CDR1 LNHNV, CDR2 YYDKDF (reference sequence). The CDR3 runs 12 residues. Trimming cost V 3 bases and J 8 bases, with 7 bases left between them. CDR3 sequence (DNA): TGTGCCACCAGCAGGGTTGACGAAAAACTGTTTTTT. Its translation is CATSRVDEKLFF.

This clonotype was counted many times. The V call is TRBV7-2, the J call TRBJ2-7; D is uncertain. Germline V gene lookup returns CDR1 SGHTA and CDR2 FQGNSA. Trimming took 1 base from V and 0 from J, leaving 4 bases between them. The CDR3 is 13 residues long. The CDR3 DNA follows: TGTGCCAGCAGCTTAGACCTCTCCTACGAGCAGTACGTC. Translating it yields CASSLDLSYEQYV.

In this sample, this clonotype turned up many times. The chain uses TRBV7-2 and TRBJ2-5, with TRBD2 identical over 10 bases. Germline CDR1 is SGHTA and CDR2 is FQGNSA. The V gene end was trimmed by 3 bases and the J gene end by 5 bases; junction bases not matched to a gene: 6. This CDR3 has 15 amino acids. The CDR3 sequence: CASSFSGRYEETQYF. The CDR3 nucleotides read TGTGCCAGCAGCTTTAGCGGGAGGTACGAGGAGACCCAGTACTTC.